This TCR beta chain was identified in a study of blood T cell repertoires in COVID-19. The wider study: Spain, Italy and the United States supplied samples that represented acute and convalescent COVID-19.

This table comes from immunoSEQ multiplex PCR, and its TCRdb copy is limited to in-frame clones, with some not included. The sample has roughly 170,000 clones; just under 90% are singletons. Germline CDR1 is MNHEY and CDR2 is SMNVEV (reference sequence). CDR3 size: 15 residues. Trimming removed 0 bases from V and 0 bases from J, with 6 bases in between. The source is a young woman who had recovered from COVID-19. Specimen: peripheral blood. The chain combines TRBV27 with TRBJ1-5; D gene unclear. The CDR3 spells CASSLSFNSNQPQHF. In DNA, the CDR3 is TGTGCCAGCAGTTTATCTTTTAATAGCAATCAGCCCCAGCATTTT.